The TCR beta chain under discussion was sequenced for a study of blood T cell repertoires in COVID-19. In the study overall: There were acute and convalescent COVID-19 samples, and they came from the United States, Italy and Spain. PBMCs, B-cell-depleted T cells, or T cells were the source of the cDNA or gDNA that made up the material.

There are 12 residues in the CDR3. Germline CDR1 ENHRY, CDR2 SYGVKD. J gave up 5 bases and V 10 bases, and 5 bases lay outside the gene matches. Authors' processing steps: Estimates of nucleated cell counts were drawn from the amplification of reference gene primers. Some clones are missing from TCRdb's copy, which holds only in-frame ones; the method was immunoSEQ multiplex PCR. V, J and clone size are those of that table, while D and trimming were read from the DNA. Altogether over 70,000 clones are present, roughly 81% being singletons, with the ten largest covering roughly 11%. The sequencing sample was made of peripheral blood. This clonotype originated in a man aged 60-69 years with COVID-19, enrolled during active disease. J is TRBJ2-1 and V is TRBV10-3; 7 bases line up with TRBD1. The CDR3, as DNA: TGTGCCACTCGACAGGGTAACAATGAGCAGTTCTTC. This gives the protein CATRQGNNEQFF.